What follows are 27 T cell receptor beta chains derived from one specimen sequenced in a study of T cells after yellow fever vaccination. Via MiXCR, TCRdb re-called the 5' RACE reads, giving one row per CDR3 protein. The table lists a few hundred thousand distinct CDR3 sequences, roughly a sixth of them singletons. Sequencing used PBMCs, obtained about 5 days after the first yellow fever vaccination. The receptors here all came from a man younger than 35 who received the YFV17D yellow fever vaccine.

V usage is TRBV7-9 and J usage is TRBJ2-7; D gene ambiguous. This CDR3 is built from 13 residues. The germline V and J ends were trimmed by 5 bases and 3 bases, with 11 bases remaining between them. Germline V CDR1 and CDR2: SEHNR, FQNEAQ (reference sequence). CDR3 bases: TGTGCCAGCAGCCCCGGGCCTGACTACGAGCAGTACTTC. Its protein product is CASSPGPDYEQYF.

This clonotype was detected a few times. The CDR3 is CASSPTAGGDDTQYF. The CDR3 DNA sequence: TGTGCCAGCTCACCAACGGCGGGGGGAGACGATACGCAGTATTTT. The chain has TRBV18 and TRBJ2-3, with TRBD2 identical over 8 bases. Germline lookup yields CDR1 KGHSH and CDR2 LQKENI. This CDR3 comprises 15 residues. Unmatched junction bases numbered 7, after V lost 2 bases and J lost 6 bases.

Many counts were recorded for this clonotype. This rearrangement joins TRBV12-3 or TRBV12-4 to TRBJ2-1; D might be TRBD2 (5 bases). The V end was cut by 6 bases, the J end by 8 bases, with 23 bases between. The CDR3 is made up of 16 amino acids. Written as DNA, the CDR3 is TGTGCCAGCAGCCCGGGCGCCCGAACCGGGGTGTATGAGCAGTTCTTC. Translation: CASSPGARTGVYEQFF.

At least ten counts were recorded for this clonotype. The chain joins TRBV20-1 to TRBJ2-1; no clear D. The CDR3 loop spans 11 amino acids. The germline gives CDR1 DFQATT, CDR2 SNEGSKA (reference sequence). Deletions cut 4 bases from V and 3 bases from J, with 4 bases between. The CDR3 spells CSATSYNEQFF. The CDR3 region has the DNA TGCAGTGCTACCAGCTACAATGAGCAGTTCTTC.

This clonotype has only a few counts. The J gene is TRBJ2-2, the V gene TRBV7-3; no firm D call. V was trimmed by 5 bases and J by 2 bases, leaving 9 bases between them. The CDR3 has 14 amino acids. Germline CDR1 SGHTA, CDR2 FQGTGA. The CDR3 bases are TGTGCCAGCAGCCAAACTCCCAACACCGGGGAGCTGTTTTTT. Translation: CASSQTPNTGELFF. Full variable domain (rest looked up from reference TRBV7-3 and TRBJ2-2): GAGVSQTPSNKVTEKGKYVELRCDPISGHTALYWYRQSLGQGPEFLIYFQGTGAADDSGLPNDRFFAVRPEGSVSTLKIQRTERGDSAVYLCASSQTPNTGELFFGEGSRLTVL.

This clonotype has more than one count but fewer than ten. The rearrangement links TRBV7-2 to TRBJ1-2; D may be TRBD1 (5 bases). Germline CDR1 SGHTA, CDR2 FQGNSA. The CDR3 consists of 15 residues. V was trimmed by 1 base and J by 1 base, leaving 10 bases between them. The CDR3 DNA sequence: TGTGCCAGCAGCTTAGAGCAGGGCTTTAACTATGGCTACACCTTC. Translating it yields CASSLEQGFNYGYTF.

This clonotype was counted between two and nine times. The chain uses TRBV18 and TRBJ2-7, with a possible D match to TRBD1 (5 bases). CDR1 is KGHSH and CDR2 is LQKENI in the germline V gene. This CDR3 contains 13 residues. Trimming shortened V by 1 base and J by 6 bases, and 10 bases separated the two germline ends. The CDR3 loop is CASSPQGLGEQYF. CDR3 nucleotide sequence: TGTGCCAGCTCACCACAGGGGCTTGGCGAGCAGTACTTC.

The J gene is TRBJ2-7, the V gene TRBV6-2 or TRBV6-3; possible D gene TRBD1, 5 bases. Germline values: CDR1 MNHEY, CDR2 SVGEGT. The length of the CDR3 is 16 residues. V lost 0 bases and J 0 bases, leaving 12 bases between the germline ends. The DNA of the CDR3 is TGTGCCAGCAGTTACTCATTCCAGGGAAGCTCCTACGAGCAGTACTTC. It is translated as CASSYSFQGSSYEQYF.

The J gene is TRBJ2-1, the V gene TRBV29-1, with 9 bases identical to TRBD1. This CDR3 spans 13 amino acids. V lost 5 bases to trimming and J lost 10 bases; unmatched junction nucleotides: 9. Looked up from germline, CDR1 is SQVTM and CDR2 is ANQGSEA. The CDR3, as DNA: TGCAGCGTTACCGGGACAGGGACCTGGGAGCAGTTCTTC. It translates to CSVTGTGTWEQFF.

There are many counts of this clonotype. This chain connects TRBV18 to TRBJ1-3; perhaps TRBD1 as D (5 bases). The germline CDR1 and CDR2 sequences are KGHSH and LQKENI. The CDR3 covers 16 residues. The V and J ends lost 3 bases and 0 bases respectively, with 12 bases between them. The CDR3 protein is CASSPSGTVSGNTIYF. The CDR3 DNA sequence: TGTGCCAGCTCACCCTCCGGGACCGTCTCTGGAAACACCATATATTTT.

The V call is TRBV27, the J call TRBJ2-5; TRBD1 matches at 7 bases. CDR1 and CDR2 (germline): MNHEY, SMNVEV (reference sequence). The CDR3 runs 14 residues. V lost 1 base to trimming and J lost 3 bases; unmatched junction nucleotides: 2. CDR3 DNA: TGTGCCAGCAGTTTATTTACAGGGGAAGAGACCCAGTACTTC. It codes for CASSLFTGEETQYF.

On this clonotype: An end of the junction does not agree with germline; a read error may underlie this. This chain connects TRBV6-1 to TRBJ1-5; TRBD1 might be the D (6 bases). The CDR3 runs to 14 residues. Germline V gives CDR1 MNHNS, CDR2 SASEGT. The CDR3 here is CASIRGGVNQPPHF. DNA for the CDR3: TGTGCCAGCATACGAGGGGGAGTCAATCAGCCCCCGCATTTT.

In this sample, this clonotype turned up a few times. The chain carries TRBV7-9 and TRBJ2-5, with D possibly matching TRBD2 (5 bases). The CDR3 loop spans 15 amino acids. Looked up from germline, CDR1 is SEHNR and CDR2 is FQNEAQ (reference sequence). V dropped 2 bases and J dropped 5 bases, with 15 bases sitting between them. The CDR3 loop is CASSLLRLEGETQYF. The CDR3 coding sequence is TGTGCCAGCAGCTTACTACGCCTCGAGGGCGAGACCCAGTACTTC.

The table lists this clonotype with many counts. The chain employs TRBV7-8 and TRBJ2-1; D gene uncertain. V dropped 5 bases and J dropped 4 bases, with 3 bases sitting between them. Per the germline V gene, CDR1 is SGHVS and CDR2 is FQNEAQ. The CDR3 is 11 residues long. CDR3 region: CASSEYNEQFF. The CDR3 DNA follows: TGTGCCAGCAGCGAGTACAATGAGCAGTTCTTC.

This clonotype was seen only a few times. V is TRBV5-1 and J is TRBJ2-3; maybe TRBD1 (6 bases). Germline CDR1 reads SGHRS; CDR2 reads YFSETQ. This CDR3 spans 14 amino acids. V lost 0 bases to trimming and J lost 4 bases, with 9 bases between them. The CDR3 protein is CASSLGQVPDTQYF. Here the CDR3 DNA reads TGCGCCAGCAGCTTGGGACAGGTCCCAGATACGCAGTATTTT.

This clonotype has a handful of counts. The chain combines TRBV11-2 with TRBJ1-2, with a weak D call TRBD1 (5 bases). Germline assignment: CDR1 SGHAT and CDR2 FQNNGV. This CDR3 has 15 residues. Trimming pared 5 bases from V and 7 bases from J, leaving 20 bases between. The CDR3 region has the DNA TGTGCCAGCAGCCCCCAGGGAGGGTCAGCTTTTGGCTACACCTTC. Its protein is CASSPQGGSAFGYTF.

CDR3 protein: CASSKGFEQFF. CDR3 DNA: TGTGCCAGCAGCAAGGGATTTGAGCAGTTCTTC. The genes are TRBV12-3 or TRBV12-4 and TRBJ2-1; D not certain. With 6 bases removed from V and 9 bases from J, the gap between germline ends came to 9 bases. The CDR3 is made up of 11 amino acids.

This clonotype appeared a few times. The chain joins TRBV6-5 to TRBJ1-2; 7 positions agree with TRBD1. V trimming: 2 bases; J trimming: 5 bases; junction bases outside the gene matches: 11. The CDR3 is 16 amino acids. Germline lookup yields CDR1 MNHEY and CDR2 SVGAGI. For the CDR3, the DNA is TGTGCCAGCAGTTACCCCTCGGGACAGCAAGTTTATGGCTACACCTTC. The encoded protein is CASSYPSGQQVYGYTF.

This clonotype was detected only a few times. The chain carries TRBV11-1 and TRBJ2-1, with 7 positions matching TRBD2. The CDR3 is made up of 14 amino acids. Germline trimming cut 4 bases from V and 8 bases from J; bases unmatched to any gene: 8. Germline-derived CDR1 and CDR2 are SGHAT and FQDESV (reference sequence). CDR3 amino acids: CASSSGTLADEQFF. CDR3 sequence (DNA): TGTGCCAGCAGCTCGGGGACCCTAGCGGATGAGCAGTTCTTC.

In this sample, this clonotype turned up a few times. V gene TRBV12-3 or TRBV12-4 combines with J gene TRBJ2-2; either TRBD1 or TRBD2 may supply D (5 bases each). The CDR3 consists of 15 residues. V shed 3 bases and J shed 4 bases, with 12 bases lying between them. The CDR3 DNA follows: TGTGCCAGCAGTTTGCTGCCAGGGACCACCGGGGAGCTGTTTTTT. Amino acid sequence: CASSLLPGTTGELFF.

The genes are TRBV6-1 and TRBJ2-2, with D possibly TRBD1 on 7 matching bases. Germline CDR1 is MNHNS and CDR2 is SASEGT. The V end was cut by 6 bases, the J end by 6 bases, with 17 bases between. The CDR3 runs to 15 residues. The CDR3 nucleotides are TGTGCCAGCAGCCTCGACAGGGTAGCGGCCGGGGAGCTGTTTTTT. Its protein product is CASSLDRVAAGELFF.

This clonotype was seen a handful of times. This CDR3 reads CASSYGGGMNTEAFF. Here the CDR3 DNA reads TGTGCCAGCAGTTACGGTGGGGGAATGAACACTGAAGCTTTCTTT. The V gene is TRBV6-5, the J gene TRBJ1-1, with D possibly being TRBD1 (5 bases). Germline CDR1 and CDR2: MNHEY and SVGAGI. This CDR3 comprises 15 residues. The V and J ends lost 2 bases and 0 bases respectively, with 10 bases between them.

This chain links TRBV2 with TRBJ2-2; D is perhaps TRBD1 (5 bases). The germline CDR1 and CDR2 sequences are SNHLY and FYNNEI. V was clipped by 3 bases and J by 1 base, with 12 bases between them. This CDR3 has 16 amino acids. The CDR3, as DNA: TGTGCCAGCAGTGACGGTCTGGGGCAGAACACCGGGGAGCTGTTTTTT. This sequence encodes CASSDGLGQNTGELFF.

This clonotype was observed a handful of times. V usage is TRBV25-1 and J usage is TRBJ1-1; D not resolved. This CDR3 region has 15 residues. V was clipped by 2 bases and J by 0 bases, with 10 bases between them. The germline V gene encodes CDR1 MGHDK and CDR2 SYGVNS. CDR3 amino acids: CASSEPGGMNTEAFF. The CDR3 region has the DNA TGTGCCAGCAGTGAACCGGGAGGAATGAACACTGAAGCTTTCTTT.

CDR3 sequence: CASSQTGDTEAFF. In DNA form, the CDR3 reads TGTGCCAGCAGCCAGACAGGGGACACTGAAGCTTTCTTT. The chain carries TRBV5-4 and TRBJ1-1, with 8 bases matching TRBD1. V shed 4 bases, J shed 3 bases, and the junction held 2 bases outside the gene matches. CDR1 is SGHNT, CDR2 YYREEE, per germline (reference sequence). The CDR3 loop spans 13 amino acids.

This clonotype was observed a handful of times. The rearrangement joins TRBV2 to TRBJ2-7; the match to TRBD1 covers 11 bases. Trimming took 6 bases from V and 5 from J; bases not matched to a gene: 6. The CDR3 covers 14 residues. CDR1 is SNHLY, CDR2 FYNNEI, per germline. CDR3 in amino acids: CASRRTGGRDEQYF. As DNA, the CDR3 is TGTGCCAGCAGGAGGACAGGGGGCAGGGACGAGCAGTACTTC.

The rearrangement uses TRBV7-6 and TRBJ2-1; 10 nucleotides agree with TRBD2. The CDR3 spans 16 residues. The V gene's germline CDR1 is SGHVS and CDR2 FNYEAQ. Losses at the gene ends were 0 bases for V and 5 bases for J; bases not matched to a gene: 4. CDR3 sequence reads: CASSLAEGTSDNEQFF. CDR3 nucleotide sequence: TGTGCCAGCAGCTTAGCTGAGGGGACTAGCGACAATGAGCAGTTCTTC.